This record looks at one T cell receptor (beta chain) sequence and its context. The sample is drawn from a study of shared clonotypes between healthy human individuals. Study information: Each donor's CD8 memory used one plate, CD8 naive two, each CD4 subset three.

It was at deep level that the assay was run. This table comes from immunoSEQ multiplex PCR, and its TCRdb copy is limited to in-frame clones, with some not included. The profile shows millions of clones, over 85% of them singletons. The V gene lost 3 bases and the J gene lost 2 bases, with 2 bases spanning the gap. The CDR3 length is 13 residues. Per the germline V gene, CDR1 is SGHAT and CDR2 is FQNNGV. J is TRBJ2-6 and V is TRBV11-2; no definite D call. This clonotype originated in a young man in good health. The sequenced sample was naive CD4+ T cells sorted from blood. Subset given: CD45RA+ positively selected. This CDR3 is CASSFPGANVLTF. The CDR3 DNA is TGTGCCAGCAGCTTTCCTGGGGCCAACGTCCTGACTTTC. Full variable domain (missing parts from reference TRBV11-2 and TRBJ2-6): EAGVAQSPRYKIIEKRQSVAFWCNPISGHATLYWYQQILGQGPKLLIQFQNNGVVDDSQLPKDRFSAERLKGVDSTLKIQPAKLEDSAVYLCASSFPGANVLTFGAGSRLTVL.